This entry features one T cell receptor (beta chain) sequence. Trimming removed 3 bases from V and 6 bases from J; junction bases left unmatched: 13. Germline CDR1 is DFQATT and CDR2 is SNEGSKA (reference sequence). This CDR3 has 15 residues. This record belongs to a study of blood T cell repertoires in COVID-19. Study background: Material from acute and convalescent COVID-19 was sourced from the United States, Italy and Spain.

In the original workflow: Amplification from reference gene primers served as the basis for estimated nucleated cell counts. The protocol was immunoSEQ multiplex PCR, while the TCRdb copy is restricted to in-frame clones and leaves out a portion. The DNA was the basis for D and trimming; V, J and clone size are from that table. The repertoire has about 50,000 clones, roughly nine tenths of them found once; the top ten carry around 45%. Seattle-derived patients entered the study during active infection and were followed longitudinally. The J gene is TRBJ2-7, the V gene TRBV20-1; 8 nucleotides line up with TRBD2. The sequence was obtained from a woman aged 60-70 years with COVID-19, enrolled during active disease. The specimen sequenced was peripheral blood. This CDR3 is CSASGGAGGTGEQYF. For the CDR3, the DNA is TGCAGTGCTAGTGGGGGCGCGGGAGGCACCGGCGAGCAGTACTTC.